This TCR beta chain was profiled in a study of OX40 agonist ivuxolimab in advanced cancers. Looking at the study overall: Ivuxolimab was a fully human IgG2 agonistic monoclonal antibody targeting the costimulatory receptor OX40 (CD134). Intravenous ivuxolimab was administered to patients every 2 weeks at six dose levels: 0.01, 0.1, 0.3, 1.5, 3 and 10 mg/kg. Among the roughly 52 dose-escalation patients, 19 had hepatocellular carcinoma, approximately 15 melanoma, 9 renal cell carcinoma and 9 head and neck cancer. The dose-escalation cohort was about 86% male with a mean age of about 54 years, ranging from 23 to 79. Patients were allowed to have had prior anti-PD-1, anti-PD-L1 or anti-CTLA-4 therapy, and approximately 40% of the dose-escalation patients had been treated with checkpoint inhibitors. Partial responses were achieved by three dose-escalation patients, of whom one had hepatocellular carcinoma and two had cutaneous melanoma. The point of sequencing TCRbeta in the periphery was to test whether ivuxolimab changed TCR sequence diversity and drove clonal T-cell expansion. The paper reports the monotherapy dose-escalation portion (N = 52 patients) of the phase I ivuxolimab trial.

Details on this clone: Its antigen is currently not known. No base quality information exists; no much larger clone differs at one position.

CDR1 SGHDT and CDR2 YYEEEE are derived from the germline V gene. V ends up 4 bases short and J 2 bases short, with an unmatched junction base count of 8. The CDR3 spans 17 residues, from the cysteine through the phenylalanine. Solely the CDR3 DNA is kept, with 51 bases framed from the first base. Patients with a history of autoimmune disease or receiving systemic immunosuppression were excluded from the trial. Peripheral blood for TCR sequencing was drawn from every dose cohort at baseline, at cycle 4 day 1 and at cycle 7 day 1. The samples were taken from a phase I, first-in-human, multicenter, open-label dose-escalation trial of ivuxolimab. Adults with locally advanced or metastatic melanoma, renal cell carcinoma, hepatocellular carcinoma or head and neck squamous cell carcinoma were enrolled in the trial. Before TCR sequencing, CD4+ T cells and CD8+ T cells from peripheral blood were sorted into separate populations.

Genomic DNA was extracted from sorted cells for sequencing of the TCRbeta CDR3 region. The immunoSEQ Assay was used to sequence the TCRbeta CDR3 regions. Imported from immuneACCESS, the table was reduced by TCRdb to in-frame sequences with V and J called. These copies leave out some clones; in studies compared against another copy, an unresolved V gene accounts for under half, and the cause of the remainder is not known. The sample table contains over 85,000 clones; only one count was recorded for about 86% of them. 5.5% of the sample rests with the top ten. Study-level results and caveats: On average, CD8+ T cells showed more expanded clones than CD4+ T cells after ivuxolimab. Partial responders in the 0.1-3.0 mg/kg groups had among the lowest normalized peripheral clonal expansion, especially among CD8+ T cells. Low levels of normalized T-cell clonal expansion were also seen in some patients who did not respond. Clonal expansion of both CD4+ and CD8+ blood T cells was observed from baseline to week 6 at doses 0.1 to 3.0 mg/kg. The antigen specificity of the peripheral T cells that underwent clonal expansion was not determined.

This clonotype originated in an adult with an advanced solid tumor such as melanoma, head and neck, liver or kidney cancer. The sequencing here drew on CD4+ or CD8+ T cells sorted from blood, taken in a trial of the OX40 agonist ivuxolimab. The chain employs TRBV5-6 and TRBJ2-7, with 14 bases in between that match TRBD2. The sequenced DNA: TGTGCCAGCAGCGAGGGACTAGCGGGAGCGGACCCCTACGAGCAGTACTTC. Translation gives CASSEGLAGADPYEQYF.